This record covers a single T cell receptor beta chain. Its antigen is currently unknown. The junction departs from the called germline gene at one end, perhaps through a read error. This record belongs to a study of tumor-infiltrating lymphocytes in primary liver carcinoma. Study findings and constraints: Top clones occupying all five tumor regions numbered only about 8-25%. Less overlap was seen in tumor-adjacent and tumor-blood pairs than in tumor region pairs. Blood had a significantly lower top-250-clone fraction than tumors did (p = 0.039).

Co-extraction of both nucleic acids (RNA and DNA) used roughly 18-34 mg of unsorted bulk tissue. Tumor samples all exceeded 85% viable tumor cells. Researchers generated TCR beta cDNA from approximately 0.55 ug of total RNA, relying on a constant-region primer. Nested multiplex PCR, run for three rounds with slightly modified ARM-PCR, yielded TCR beta libraries. Researchers ran the first two PCR rounds for approximately 10 cycles each with TRBV1-TRBV30 forward primers and a C-beta reverse primer. TCRdb passed the multiplex PCR reads through MiXCR, listing each CDR3 protein once. The repertoire consists of approximately 74,000 distinct CDR3 sequences, with 65% to 75% occurring once and the leading ten covering around 15%. The germline V gene has CDR1 SGHRS and CDR2 YFSETQ. The CDR3 sequence is 14 residues long.

The specimen was liver tumor tissue from sampling region 4. Indicated subset: tumor region T4, right-lateral pole. This receptor was taken from a woman in her sixties with primary liver carcinoma and hepatitis B virus infection. V is TRBV5-1 and J is TRBJ2-3; tentative D call: TRBD2 (5 bases). As DNA, the CDR3 is TGCGCCAGCGGCTTGGGCGGGCCCACAGATACGCAGTATTTT. Protein sequence: CASGLGGPTDTQYF.